This T cell receptor beta chain stems from a study of technical replicates of blood from a handful of donors (dated by TCRdb to the late 2010s). Libraries were made using the immunoSEQ multiplex PCR assay. TCRdb took this table from immuneACCESS and kept in-frame rearrangements with V and J called. Such tables lack part of the clones; where checked against another copy, unresolved V genes explain under half of the gap, and the rest is unexplained. The table for this sample lists some 77,000 clones; around 96% of them were counted only once. Roughly 0.35% of the sample rests with the top ten. Trimming leaves V shorter by 5 bases and J shorter by 8 bases, with the junction holding 8 bases beyond the gene matches. CDR1 and CDR2, per the germline V gene (reference sequence), are MNHEY and SMNVEV. From cysteine to phenylalanine, the CDR3 is 14 amino acids long. CDR3 DNA only is kept here, 42 bases in frame from base 1.

Points on this clone: Its recognized antigen is unknown. It has no much larger one-base neighbor in the sample; base qualities were not kept.

The TCR originated in a human donor in good health. Sequencing was performed on T cells isolated from PBMCs. The sequence links TRBV27 to TRBJ1-4, and 7 junctional nucleotides match TRBD1. Read as DNA, the sequence is TGTGCCAGCAGTCCTAGGGGGCAGGACGAAAAACTGTTTTTT. This gives the protein CASSPRGQDEKLFF.